This entry describes one T cell receptor (beta chain). Its antigen remains unidentified. No per-base quality is available; no much larger clone lies one base away. This record belongs to a study of blood T cell repertoires in COVID-19 (dated by TCRdb to about 2020). For the wider study: Samples from collaborators originated in the United States, Italy and Spain and spanned both the acute and convalescent phases of COVID-19. Nearly every sample came with metadata listing a de-identified subject ID, COVID-19 status, age in years and sex. Where available, HLA class I and class II types were taken from metadata supplied by the sample provider and were not determined by assay-based typing. The repertoires were released in a freely available public database intended as a resource for research on the immune response to SARS-CoV-2. The material from the prospective study consisted of cDNA or gDNA derived from T cells, B-cell-depleted T cells, or PBMCs. The dataset comprised deeply sampled blood TCRbeta repertoires from subjects exposed to, actively infected with, or recovered from COVID-19. Samples were obtained from the ongoing ImmuneRACE study (first 160 participants) and from about 1,300 subjects provided by 6 global collaborators. Overall results and qualifications from the work: How much clinical and demographic metadata was included differed by source and by participant, and the metadata was provided uncurated.

V was cut back by 6 bases and J by 1 base, leaving a gap of 9 bases between them. CDR1 MNHEY and CDR2 SMNVEV are derived from the germline V gene (reference sequence). From the cysteine through the phenylalanine, the CDR3 covers 14 amino acids. Kept here is only the CDR3 DNA, which spans 42 bases and is read in frame from base 1. The immunoSEQ Assay, a bias-controlled multiplex PCR, was used to amplify TCRbeta CDR3 regions from genomic DNA. Per the original workflow: Within the assay, amplification of reference gene primers was used to estimate how many nucleated cells each sample contained. Sequence reads were collapsed and filtered to measure the absolute abundance of every unique TCRbeta CDR3 rearrangement. For each sample, productive Simpson clonality was calculated by taking the square root of Simpson's diversity index across productive rearrangements. Entries here come from immuneACCESS through TCRdb and include only in-frame sequences with V and J called. Some clones fail to appear in such tables; in the studies checked, an unresolved V gene covers under half of the shortfall, and the cause of the remainder is unknown. V and J calls and clone size are those listed in that table; D and trimming were worked out from the DNA. Within this sample are some 290,000 clones, with roughly 90% of them counted one time only. The ten largest clones take up 12% of the sample.

One collaborating source in Seattle enrolled patients while the patients were actively infected and followed the patients over time throughout the course of disease. Collaborating institutions collected whole blood in K2EDTA tubes following their own protocols. Collaborator samples were shipped for TCRbeta analysis as frozen whole blood, isolated PBMCs, or DNA extracted from either sample type. This TCR derives from a woman aged 25-40 years with COVID-19, enrolled during active disease. The sequence links TRBV27 to TRBJ2-2, with the D gene uncertain. The sequenced material came from peripheral blood. The sequenced DNA: TGTGCCAGCAGCCGAGTTGGGAACACCGGGGAGCTGTTTTTT. The encoded protein is CASSRVGNTGELFF.